These 17 T cell receptor beta chains share one sample of origin, sequenced in a study of T cells in tuberculosis. TCRdb's table, derived via immunoSEQ multiplex PCR, lists solely in-frame clones and lacks some. The table records 25,000 to 35,000 clones, about 91% of them present only once. Time point denoted: new active TB diagnosis, blood taken before or within 7 days of starting treatment. The input for sequencing was PBMCs, taken at tuberculosis diagnosis. Receptors were obtained from an adult with tuberculosis.

This clone was detected only once. CDR3 nucleotide sequence: TGTGCCAGCAGCCCCGGACAGGGCGGTAGTGAGCAGTTCTTC. Its translation: CASSPGQGGSEQFF. The V call is TRBV11-1, the J call TRBJ2-1; 8 nucleotides align to TRBD1. Unmatched junction bases numbered 9, after V lost 5 bases and J lost 9 bases. Looked up from germline, CDR1 is SGHAT and CDR2 is FQDESV (reference sequence). This CDR3 region has 14 residues.

The gene calls are TRBV5-6 and TRBJ1-6, with 7 nucleotides matching TRBD1. V shed 1 base, J shed 7 bases, and the junction held 5 bases outside the gene matches. Germline values: CDR1 SGHDT, CDR2 YYEEEE. The CDR3 is 15 residues long. In nucleotides, the CDR3 is TGTGCCAGCAGCTTGACAGGGGCGAAAAATTCACCCCTCCACTTT. It yields the protein CASSLTGAKNSPLHF.

This rearrangement joins TRBV27 to TRBJ2-5; 9 nucleotides agree with TRBD2. This CDR3 is built from 16 residues. Germline values: CDR1 MNHEY, CDR2 SMNVEV (reference sequence). Germline trimming cut 5 bases from V and 4 bases from J; bases unmatched to any gene: 11. The CDR3 nucleotides read TGTGCCAGCAGTCCCCGTGGCGGGAGGGCCGGAGAGACCCAGTACTTC. Amino acid sequence: CASSPRGGRAGETQYF.

The V and J genes are TRBV27 and TRBJ1-2, with TRBD1 identical over 9 bases. This CDR3 region has 14 residues. V gave up 3 bases and J gave up 5 bases; unmatched junction bases: 4. Germline V CDR1 and CDR2: MNHEY, SMNVEV (reference sequence). The CDR3, as DNA: TGTGCCAGCAGTTTTTCCGGGACAGGGTATGGCTACACCTTC. Protein sequence: CASSFSGTGYGYTF.

The chain is built from TRBV6-1 and TRBJ2-7; 8 bases map to TRBD1. V lost 5 bases to trimming and J lost 3 bases; unmatched junction nucleotides: 6. This CDR3 has 14 amino acids. CDR1 MNHNS and CDR2 SASEGT come from the germline V gene. Here the CDR3 DNA reads TGTGCCAGCAGTCTTGGACAGGGACGCTACGAGCAGTACTTC. Encoded protein: CASSLGQGRYEQYF.

This sequence joins TRBV6-5 and TRBJ1-1; D gene unclear. V was cut by 4 bases and J by 1 base, with 7 bases left in between. From germline, CDR1 is MNHEY and CDR2 SVGAGI. This CDR3 comprises 13 residues. The CDR3 reads CASSSPWNTEAFF. CDR3 nucleotide sequence: TGTGCCAGCAGTTCCCCCTGGAACACTGAAGCTTTCTTT.

This clone has just one count. The CDR3 nucleotides are TGCGCCAGCAGCCCTCGCGCGGGCAATCAGCCCCAGCATTTT. It encodes CASSPRAGNQPQHF. This chain links TRBV4-3 with TRBJ1-5, with D unclear. This CDR3 is 14 amino acids long. V was clipped by 4 bases and J by 2 bases, with 9 bases between them. Germline CDR1 LGHNA, CDR2 YSLEER.

The chain recombines TRBV7-2 with TRBJ1-5, with D perhaps TRBD1 (6 bases). CDR3 size: 19 residues. V was shortened by 5 bases and J by 0 bases, with 23 bases between the two germline ends. In germline, CDR1 is SGHTA, CDR2 FQGNSA. This CDR3 is CASSAPLGRGANSNQPQHF. The CDR3 DNA sequence: TGTGCCAGCAGCGCCCCCCTCGGTCGGGGGGCGAATAGCAATCAGCCCCAGCATTTT. Looking up the rest from reference TRBV7-2 and TRBJ1-5 gives the full variable domain: GAGVSQSPSNKVTEKGKDVELRCDPISGHTALYWYRQSLGQGLEFLIYFQGNSAPDKSGLPSDRFSAERTGGSVSTLTIQRTQQEDSAVYLCASSAPLGRGANSNQPQHFGDGTRLSIL.

This chain connects TRBV13 to TRBJ1-1, with D maybe TRBD1 (5 bases). Trimming cost V 3 bases and J 0 bases, with 5 bases left between them. Germline values: CDR1 PRHDT, CDR2 FYEKMQ (reference sequence). CDR3 length: 13 amino acids. The chain's CDR3 is CASSFRVNTEAFF. The CDR3 coding sequence is TGTGCCAGCAGCTTCAGGGTGAACACTGAAGCTTTCTTT.

J is TRBJ2-7 and V is TRBV7-9; 7 nucleotides line up with TRBD1. This CDR3 contains 14 residues. CDR1 SEHNR and CDR2 FQNEAQ come from the germline V gene (reference sequence). The ends lost 3 bases at V and 1 base at J; junction bases unmatched: 3. CDR3 sequence (DNA): TGTGCCAGCAGCTTGCTGGGACAGTCCTACGAGCAGTACTTC. It codes for CASSLLGQSYEQYF.

The rearrangement uses TRBV11-3 and TRBJ2-3, with D possibly TRBD2 on 5 matching bases. This CDR3 has 14 amino acids. Trimming took 5 bases from V and 2 from J, leaving 11 bases between them. Looked up from germline, CDR1 is SGHNT and CDR2 is YENEEA. CDR3 in amino acids: CASSDVATTDTQYF. The CDR3 DNA follows: TGTGCCAGCAGCGACGTAGCGACCACAGATACGCAGTATTTT. Using reference TRBV11-3 and TRBJ2-3 for the parts outside the CDR3, the full variable domain is EAGVVQSPRYKIIEKKQPVAFWCNPISGHNTLYWYLQNLGQGPELLIRYENEEAVDDSQLPKDRFSAERLKGVDSTLKIQPAELGDSAVYLCASSDVATTDTQYFGPGTRLTVL.

This sequence joins TRBV4-1 and TRBJ2-7; D gene ambiguous. CDR3 size: 16 residues. The germline V gene encodes CDR1 MGHRA and CDR2 YSYEKL. V lost 0 bases and J 1 base, leaving 13 bases between the germline ends. The CDR3: CASSQEVVTTSYEQYF. CDR3 coding DNA: TGCGCCAGCAGCCAAGAAGTGGTCACGACATCCTACGAGCAGTACTTC.

For the CDR3, the DNA is TGTGCCAGCAGTTACCCACAGGGTTCGAGCTATGGCTACACCTTC. Amino acid sequence: CASSYPQGSSYGYTF. This chain links TRBV6-5 with TRBJ1-2, with a weak D call TRBD1 (6 bases). V dropped 2 bases and J dropped 4 bases, with 14 bases sitting between them. The CDR3 runs 15 residues. Germline CDR1 MNHEY, CDR2 SVGAGI.

The chain recombines TRBV28 with TRBJ2-3, with D perhaps matching TRBD2 (6 bases). Trimming removed 6 bases from V and 1 base from J, with 14 bases in between. This CDR3 is 15 amino acids long. Germline V CDR1 and CDR2: MDHEN, SYDVKM. The CDR3 bases are TGTGCCAGCAGAACCCAGCGGGCGCGCACAGATACGCAGTATTTT. It is translated as CASRTQRARTDTQYF.

The rearrangement uses TRBV5-6 and TRBJ1-6; 8 positions agree with TRBD1. CDR1 is SGHDT and CDR2 is YYEEEE in the germline V gene. The CDR3 runs 16 residues. V shed 4 bases and J 8 bases; nucleotides not matched to a gene: 11. For the CDR3, the DNA is TGTGCCAGCAGCCCGGGGAGACAGGGGCGGGATTCACCCCTCCACTTT. Encoded protein: CASSPGRQGRDSPLHF.

In nucleotides, the CDR3 is TGTGCCAGTAGTAGGGGGCCGGAACAGGGCTCTGAAAAACTGTTTTTT. Translation gives CASSRGPEQGSEKLFF. The rearrangement links TRBV19 to TRBJ1-4; D perhaps matches TRBD1 (6 bases). CDR3 length: 16 residues. Germline V gives CDR1 LNHDA, CDR2 SQIVND (reference sequence). V lost 4 bases and J 7 bases, leaving 19 bases between the germline ends.

The V and J genes are TRBV28 and TRBJ1-3; TRBD1 might be the D (6 bases). Trimming stripped 3 bases from V and 0 bases from J, with 9 bases between. CDR3 length: 15 amino acids. Germline V lookup: CDR1 MDHEN, CDR2 SYDVKM. The CDR3 coding sequence is TGTGCCAGCAGTTTTAGGACAGTCTCTGGAAACACCATATATTTT. Its translation: CASSFRTVSGNTIYF.